In its sample, the clone carrying this T cell receptor beta chain was seen a few times. What it binds is not known. The data stem from a study of T cells in Graves' hyperthyroidism and ophthalmopathy. In the study overall: Blood from the periphery was taken at initial diagnosis, before any treatment. Study-level findings and limits: Most expanded thyroid clonotypes above 0.001 recurred in blood.

The CDR3 is 14 amino acids. Germline loops: CDR1 KGHSH, CDR2 LQKENI. V dropped 1 base and J dropped 4 bases, with 10 bases sitting between them. Amplification of TCR beta CDR3 regions was performed using RNA transcripts as template. With the HTBI primer set, the TCR CDR3 went through a first round of RT-PCR. TCRdb re-derived calls from the multiplex PCR reads in MiXCR, one entry per CDR3 protein. The repertoire holds some 760,000 distinct CDR3 sequences, with less than 15% as singletons. The TCR sequence derives from a woman aged 18-29 years with Graves' hyperthyroidism. Sequenced material: blood. V usage is TRBV18 and J usage is TRBJ2-5, with a tentative D call TRBD1 (6 bases). CDR3 coding DNA: TGTGCCAGCTCACCACTGGAGACAGGAGAGACCCAGTACTTC. This gives the protein CASSPLETGETQYF.